The text below deals with one TCR beta chain. The data belong to a study of control samples from healthy donors and cancer patients. Assay used: immunoSEQ multiplex PCR; TCRdb lists only in-frame clones, some missing. The sample consists of about 82,000 clones, about 87% of them appearing once. V was pared by 6 bases and J by 7 bases, with 13 bases between. CDR1 SNHLY and CDR2 FYNNEI come from the germline V gene. The CDR3 consists of 13 residues. The TCR was taken from a man aged 50-60 years in good health. The chain links TRBV2 to TRBJ1-5; D gene uncertain. Sequencing input: blood. DNA for the CDR3: TGTGCCAGCAGAATTTCTGTGGGGCAGCCCCAGCATTTT. Its translation is CASRISVGQPQHF.